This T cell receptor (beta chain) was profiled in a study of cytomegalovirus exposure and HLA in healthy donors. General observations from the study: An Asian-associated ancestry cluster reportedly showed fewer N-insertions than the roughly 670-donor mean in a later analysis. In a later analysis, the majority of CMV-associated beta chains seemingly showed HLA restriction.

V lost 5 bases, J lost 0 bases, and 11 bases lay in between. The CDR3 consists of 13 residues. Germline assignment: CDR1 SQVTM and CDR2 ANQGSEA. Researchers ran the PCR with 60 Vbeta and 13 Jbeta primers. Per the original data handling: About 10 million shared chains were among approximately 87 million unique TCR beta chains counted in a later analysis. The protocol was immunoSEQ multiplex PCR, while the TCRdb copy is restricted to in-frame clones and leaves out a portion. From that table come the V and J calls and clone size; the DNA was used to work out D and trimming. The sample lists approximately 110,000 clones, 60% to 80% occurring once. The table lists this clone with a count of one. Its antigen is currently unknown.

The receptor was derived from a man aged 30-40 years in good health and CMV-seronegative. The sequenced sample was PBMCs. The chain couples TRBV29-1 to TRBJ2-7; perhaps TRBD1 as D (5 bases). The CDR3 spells CSVSQGRSYEQYF. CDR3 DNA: TGCAGCGTTTCTCAGGGCCGCTCCTACGAGCAGTACTTC.